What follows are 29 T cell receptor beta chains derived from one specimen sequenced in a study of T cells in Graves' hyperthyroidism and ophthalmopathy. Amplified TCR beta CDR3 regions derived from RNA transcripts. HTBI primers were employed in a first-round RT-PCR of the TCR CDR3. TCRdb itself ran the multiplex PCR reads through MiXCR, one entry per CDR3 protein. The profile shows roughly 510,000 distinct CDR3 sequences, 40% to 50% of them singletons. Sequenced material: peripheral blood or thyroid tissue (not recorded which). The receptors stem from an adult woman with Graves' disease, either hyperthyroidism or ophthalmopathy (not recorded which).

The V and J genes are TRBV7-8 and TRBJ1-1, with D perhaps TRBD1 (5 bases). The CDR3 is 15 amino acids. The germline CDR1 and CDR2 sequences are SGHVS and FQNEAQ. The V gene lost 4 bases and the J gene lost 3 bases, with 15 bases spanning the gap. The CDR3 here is CASSSRRDLDTEAFF. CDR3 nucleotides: TGTGCCAGCAGCTCCCGCCGGGACCTGGACACTGAAGCTTTCTTT.

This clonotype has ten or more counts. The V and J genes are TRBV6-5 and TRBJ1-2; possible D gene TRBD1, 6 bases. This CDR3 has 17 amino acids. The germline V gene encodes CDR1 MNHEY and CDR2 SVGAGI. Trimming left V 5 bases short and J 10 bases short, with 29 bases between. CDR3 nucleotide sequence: TGTGCCAGCAGTCAAGAGTTACGTAGGGCCCCACAGGGTGACTACACCTTC. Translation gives CASSQELRRAPQGDYTF.

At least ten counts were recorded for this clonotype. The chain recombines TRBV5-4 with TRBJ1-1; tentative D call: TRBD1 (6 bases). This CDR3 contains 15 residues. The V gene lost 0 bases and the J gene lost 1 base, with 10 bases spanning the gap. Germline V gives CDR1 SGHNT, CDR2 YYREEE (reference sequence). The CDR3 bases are TGTGCCAGCAGCTTGGATCAGGACAGGAACACTGAAGCTTTCTTT. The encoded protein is CASSLDQDRNTEAFF.

The DNA for the CDR3 is TGTGCCAGCAGTCTAGCGGAGTACTACGAGCAGTACTTC. As protein: CASSLAEYYEQYF. This sequence joins TRBV7-9 and TRBJ2-7, with 7 bases fitting TRBD2. The CDR3 totals 13 residues. Looked up from germline, CDR1 is SEHNR and CDR2 is FQNEAQ (reference sequence). V dropped 6 bases and J dropped 3; count of bases not matched to a gene: 5.

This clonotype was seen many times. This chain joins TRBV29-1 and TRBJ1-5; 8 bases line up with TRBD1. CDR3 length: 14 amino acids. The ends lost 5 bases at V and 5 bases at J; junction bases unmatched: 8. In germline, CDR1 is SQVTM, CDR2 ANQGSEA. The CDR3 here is CSVSAGGWDQPQHF. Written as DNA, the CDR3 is TGCAGCGTTTCCGCAGGGGGCTGGGATCAGCCCCAGCATTTT.

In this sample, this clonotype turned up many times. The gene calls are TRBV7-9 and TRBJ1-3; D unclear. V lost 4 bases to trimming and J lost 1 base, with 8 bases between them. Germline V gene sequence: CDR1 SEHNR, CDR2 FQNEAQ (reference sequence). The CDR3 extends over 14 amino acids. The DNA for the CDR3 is TGTGCCAGCAGCTCGGACGTATCTGGAAACACCATATATTTT. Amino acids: CASSSDVSGNTIYF. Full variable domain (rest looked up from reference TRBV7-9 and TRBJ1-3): DTGVSQNPRHKITKRGQNVTFRCDPISEHNRLYWYRQTLGQGPEFLTYFQNEAQLEKSRLLSDRFSAERPKGSFSTLEIQRTEQGDSAMYLCASSSDVSGNTIYFGEGSWLTVV.

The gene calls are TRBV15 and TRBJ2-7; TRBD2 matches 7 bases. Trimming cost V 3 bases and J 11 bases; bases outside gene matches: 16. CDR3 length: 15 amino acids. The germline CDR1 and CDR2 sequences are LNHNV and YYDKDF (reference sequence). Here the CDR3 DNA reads TGTGCCACCAGCAGGCCAGAACGGACCGCCGGGGGGAAGTACTTC. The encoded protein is CATSRPERTAGGKYF. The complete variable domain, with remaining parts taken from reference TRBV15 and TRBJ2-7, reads DAMVIQNPRYQVTQFGKPVTLSCSQTLNHNVMYWYQQKSSQAPKLLFHYYDKDFNNEADTPDNFQSRRPNTSFCFLDIRSPGLGDTAMYLCATSRPERTAGGKYFGPGTRLTVT.

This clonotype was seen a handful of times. CDR3 amino acids: CSLGAGNYEQYF. The CDR3 nucleotides are TGCAGCTTGGGCGCGGGGAACTACGAGCAGTACTTC. The J gene is TRBJ2-7, the V gene TRBV29-1, with D perhaps TRBD2 (6 bases). CDR3 length equals 12 residues. The V end was cut by 8 bases, the J end by 3 bases, with 14 bases between. Germline loops: CDR1 SQVTM, CDR2 ANQGSEA.

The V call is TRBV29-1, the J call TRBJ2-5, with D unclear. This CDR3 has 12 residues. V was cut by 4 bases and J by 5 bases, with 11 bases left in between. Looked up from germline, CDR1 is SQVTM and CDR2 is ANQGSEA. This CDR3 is CSVGVKSETQYF. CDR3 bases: TGCAGCGTTGGCGTAAAGTCGGAGACCCAGTACTTC.

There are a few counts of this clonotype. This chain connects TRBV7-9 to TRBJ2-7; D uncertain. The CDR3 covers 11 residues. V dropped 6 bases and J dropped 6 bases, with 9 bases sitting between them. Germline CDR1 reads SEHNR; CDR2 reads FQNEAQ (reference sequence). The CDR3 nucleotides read TGTGCCAGCAGTGTCTCCCGCGAGCAGTACTTC. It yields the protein CASSVSREQYF.

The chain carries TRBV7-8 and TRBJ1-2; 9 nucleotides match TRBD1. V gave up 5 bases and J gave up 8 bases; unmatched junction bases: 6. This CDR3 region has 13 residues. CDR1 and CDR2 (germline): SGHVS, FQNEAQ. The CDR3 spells CASSLRTGEGYTF. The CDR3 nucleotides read TGTGCCAGCAGCCTCCGGACAGGGGAGGGCTACACCTTC.

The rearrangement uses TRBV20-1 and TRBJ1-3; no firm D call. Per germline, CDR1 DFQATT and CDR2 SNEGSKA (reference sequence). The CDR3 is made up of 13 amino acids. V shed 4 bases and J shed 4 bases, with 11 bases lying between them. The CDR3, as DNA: TGCAGTGCTAAAGGACTGGGAGGAAACACCATATATTTT. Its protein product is CSAKGLGGNTIYF.

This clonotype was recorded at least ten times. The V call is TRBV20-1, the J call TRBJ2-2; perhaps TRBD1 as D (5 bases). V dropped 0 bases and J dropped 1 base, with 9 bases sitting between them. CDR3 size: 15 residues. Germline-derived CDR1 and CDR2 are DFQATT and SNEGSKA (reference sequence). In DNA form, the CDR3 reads TGCAGTGCTAGAGATGCCAGGGAGAACACCGGGGAGCTGTTTTTT. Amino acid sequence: CSARDARENTGELFF.

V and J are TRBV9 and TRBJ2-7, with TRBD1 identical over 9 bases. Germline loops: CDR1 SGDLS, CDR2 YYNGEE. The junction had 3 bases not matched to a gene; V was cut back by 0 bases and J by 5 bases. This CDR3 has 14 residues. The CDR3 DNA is TGTGCCAGCAGCGTAGCCGGGACAGGGAACGAGCAGTACTTC. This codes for CASSVAGTGNEQYF.

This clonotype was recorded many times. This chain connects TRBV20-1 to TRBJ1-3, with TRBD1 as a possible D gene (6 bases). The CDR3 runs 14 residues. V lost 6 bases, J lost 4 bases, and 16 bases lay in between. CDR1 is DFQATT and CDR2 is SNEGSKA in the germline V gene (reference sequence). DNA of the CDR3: TGCAGTGCGGTCGAGGGGGGGTACGGAAACACCATATATTTT. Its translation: CSAVEGGYGNTIYF.

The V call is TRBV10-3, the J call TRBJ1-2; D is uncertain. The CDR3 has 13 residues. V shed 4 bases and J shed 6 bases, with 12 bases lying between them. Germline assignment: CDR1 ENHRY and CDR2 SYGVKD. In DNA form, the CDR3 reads TGTGCCATCAGTGTGAAGGGTCAGAATGGCTACACCTTC. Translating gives CAISVKGQNGYTF.

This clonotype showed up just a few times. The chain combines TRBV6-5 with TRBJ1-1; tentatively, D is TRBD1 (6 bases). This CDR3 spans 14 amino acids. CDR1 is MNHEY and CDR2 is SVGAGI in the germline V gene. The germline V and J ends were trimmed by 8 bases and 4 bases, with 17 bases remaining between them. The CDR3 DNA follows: TGTGCCAGCTCCCTAAGGGGGGATCTCACTGAAGCTTTCTTT. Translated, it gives CASSLRGDLTEAFF.

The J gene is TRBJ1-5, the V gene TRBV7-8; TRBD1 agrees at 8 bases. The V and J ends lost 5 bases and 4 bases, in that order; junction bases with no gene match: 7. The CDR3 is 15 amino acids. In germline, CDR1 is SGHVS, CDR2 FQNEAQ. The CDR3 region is CASSLWTGLNQPQHF. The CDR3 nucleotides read TGTGCCAGCAGCCTGTGGACAGGGTTAAATCAGCCCCAGCATTTT.

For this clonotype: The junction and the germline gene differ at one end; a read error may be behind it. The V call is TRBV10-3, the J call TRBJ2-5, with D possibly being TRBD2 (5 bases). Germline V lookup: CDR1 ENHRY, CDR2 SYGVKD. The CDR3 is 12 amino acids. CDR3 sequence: CAIRSSGETQNF. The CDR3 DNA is TGTGCCATCAGATCCAGTGGGGAGACCCAGAACTTC.

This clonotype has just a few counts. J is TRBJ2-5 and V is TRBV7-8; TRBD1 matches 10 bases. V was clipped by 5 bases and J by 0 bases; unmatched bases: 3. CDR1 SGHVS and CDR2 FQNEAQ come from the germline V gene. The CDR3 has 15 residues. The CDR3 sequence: CASSRTGGYQETQYF. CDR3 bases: TGTGCCAGCAGCCGGACAGGGGGATACCAAGAGACCCAGTACTTC.

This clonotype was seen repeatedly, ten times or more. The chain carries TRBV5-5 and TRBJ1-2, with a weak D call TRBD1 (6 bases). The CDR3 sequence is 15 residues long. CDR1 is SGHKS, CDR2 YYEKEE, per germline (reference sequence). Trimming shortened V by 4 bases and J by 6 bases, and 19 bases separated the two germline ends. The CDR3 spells CASSTAGQIRHGYTF. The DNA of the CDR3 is TGTGCCAGCAGCACGGCGGGACAAATCCGCCATGGCTACACCTTC.

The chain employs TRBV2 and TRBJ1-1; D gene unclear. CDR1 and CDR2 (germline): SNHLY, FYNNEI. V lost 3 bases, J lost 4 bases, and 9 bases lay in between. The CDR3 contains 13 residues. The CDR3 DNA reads TGTGCCAGCAGTGACCAAATGAGCACTGAAGCTTTCTTT. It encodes CASSDQMSTEAFF.

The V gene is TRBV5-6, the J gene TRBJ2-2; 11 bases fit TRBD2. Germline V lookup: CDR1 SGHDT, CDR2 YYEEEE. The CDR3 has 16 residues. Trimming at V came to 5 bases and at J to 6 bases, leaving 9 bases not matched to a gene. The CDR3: CASSTSGRSVAGELFF. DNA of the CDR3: TGTGCCAGCAGTACTAGCGGGAGAAGTGTTGCCGGGGAGCTGTTTTTT.

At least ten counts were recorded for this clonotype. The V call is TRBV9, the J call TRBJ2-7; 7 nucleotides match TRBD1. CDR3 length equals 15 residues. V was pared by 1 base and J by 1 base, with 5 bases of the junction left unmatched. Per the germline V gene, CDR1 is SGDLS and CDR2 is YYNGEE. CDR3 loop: CASSVTGATSYEQYF. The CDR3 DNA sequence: TGTGCCAGCAGCGTAACAGGGGCCACTTCCTACGAGCAGTACTTC.

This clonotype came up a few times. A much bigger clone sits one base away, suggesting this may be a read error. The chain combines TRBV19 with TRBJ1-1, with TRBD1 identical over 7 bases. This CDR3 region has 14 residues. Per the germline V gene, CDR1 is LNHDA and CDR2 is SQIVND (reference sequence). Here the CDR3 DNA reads TGTGCCACCTACAGGGGCCTCGCGAACACTGAAGCTTCCTTT. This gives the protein CATYRGLANTEASF. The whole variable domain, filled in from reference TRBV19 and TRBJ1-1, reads DGGITQSPKYLFRKEGQNVTLSCEQNLNHDAMYWYRQDPGQGLRLIYYSQIVNDFQKGDIAEGYSVSREKKESFPLTVTSAQKNPTAFYLCATYRGLANTEASFGQGTRLTVV.

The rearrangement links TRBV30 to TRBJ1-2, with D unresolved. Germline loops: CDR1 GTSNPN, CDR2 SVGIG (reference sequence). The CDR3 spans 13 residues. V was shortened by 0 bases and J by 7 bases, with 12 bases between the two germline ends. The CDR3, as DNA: TGTGCCTGGAGTGTATCAGAGCTCTCTGGCTACACCTTC. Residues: CAWSVSELSGYTF.

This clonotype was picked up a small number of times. The CDR3 DNA reads TGTGCCAGCAGCCCCGGGACGTTGGGGGCCAACGTCCTGACTTTC. It codes for CASSPGTLGANVLTF. This chain joins TRBV9 and TRBJ2-6, with D possibly called TRBD1 or TRBD2 (5 bases each). This CDR3 contains 15 residues. V was shortened by 4 bases and J by 4 bases, with 12 bases between the two germline ends. The germline CDR1 and CDR2 sequences are SGDLS and YYNGEE.

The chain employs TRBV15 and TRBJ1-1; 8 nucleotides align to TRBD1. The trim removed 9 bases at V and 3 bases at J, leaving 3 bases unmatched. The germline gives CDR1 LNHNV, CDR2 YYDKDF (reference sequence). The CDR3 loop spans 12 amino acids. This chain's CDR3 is CATSQGDTEAFF. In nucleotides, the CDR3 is TGTGCCACATCACAGGGGGACACTGAAGCTTTCTTT.

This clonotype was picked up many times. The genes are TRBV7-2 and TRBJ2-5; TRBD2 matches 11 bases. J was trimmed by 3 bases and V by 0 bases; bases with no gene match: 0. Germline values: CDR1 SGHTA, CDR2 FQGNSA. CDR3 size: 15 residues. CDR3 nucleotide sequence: TGTGCCAGCAGCTTAGCTAGCGGGAGGGAAGAGACCCAGTACTTC. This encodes CASSLASGREETQYF.